The subject of this entry is one TCR beta chain. This sample is part of a study of blood T cell repertoires in COVID-19. The overall study: Samples of COVID-19 (acute and convalescent) were obtained from the United States, Italy and Spain. The cDNA or gDNA used as material had been derived from T cells, B-cell-depleted T cells, or PBMCs.

Source study methods: The assay estimated nucleated cells by amplifying reference gene primers. Profiled with immunoSEQ multiplex PCR; TCRdb holds only in-frame clones, not every one. The V and J calls and the clone size are those of that table, but D and trimming were determined from the DNA. Among about 300,000 clones listed, 84% were seen once. The Seattle site enrolled patients during active infection and followed them longitudinally. Specimen: peripheral blood. The source is a human donor with COVID-19, enrolled during active disease. The donor label of this sample is uncertain.

For the CDR3, the DNA is TGCGCCAGCAGCTCCGGACGGGGTGTCTACGAGCAGTACTTC. Translating gives CASSSGRGVYEQYF. The chain is built from TRBV5-1 and TRBJ2-7; weak D call: TRBD2 (5 bases). Germline V gives CDR1 SGHRS, CDR2 YFSETQ. The CDR3 is made up of 14 amino acids. V gave up 3 bases and J gave up 3 bases, with 13 bases separating them.